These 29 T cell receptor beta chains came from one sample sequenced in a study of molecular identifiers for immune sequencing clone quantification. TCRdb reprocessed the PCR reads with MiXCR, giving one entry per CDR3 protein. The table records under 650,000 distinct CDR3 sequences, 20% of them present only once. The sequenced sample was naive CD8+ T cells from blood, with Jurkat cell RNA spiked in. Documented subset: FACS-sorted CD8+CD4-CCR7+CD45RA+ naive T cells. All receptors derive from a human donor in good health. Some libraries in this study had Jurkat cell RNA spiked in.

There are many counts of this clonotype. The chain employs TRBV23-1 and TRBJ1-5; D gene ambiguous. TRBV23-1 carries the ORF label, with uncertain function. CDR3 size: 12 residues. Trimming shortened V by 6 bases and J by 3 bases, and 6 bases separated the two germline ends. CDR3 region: CASRRNNQPQHF. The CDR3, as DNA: TGCGCCAGCAGAAGGAACAATCAGCCCCAGCATTTT.

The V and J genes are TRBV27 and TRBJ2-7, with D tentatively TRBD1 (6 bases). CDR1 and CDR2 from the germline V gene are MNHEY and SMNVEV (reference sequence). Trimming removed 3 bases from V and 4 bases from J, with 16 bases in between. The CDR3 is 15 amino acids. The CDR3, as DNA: TGTGCCAGCAGTTTTTCTCAGGGGACACCGTACGAGCAGTACTTC. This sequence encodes CASSFSQGTPYEQYF.

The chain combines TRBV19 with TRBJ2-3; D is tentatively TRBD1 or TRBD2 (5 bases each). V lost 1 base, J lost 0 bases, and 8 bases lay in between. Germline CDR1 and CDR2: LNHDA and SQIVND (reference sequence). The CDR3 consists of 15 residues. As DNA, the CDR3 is TGTGCCAGTAGTATAGGGGACGAGAGCACAGATACGCAGTATTTT. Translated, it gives CASSIGDESTDTQYF.

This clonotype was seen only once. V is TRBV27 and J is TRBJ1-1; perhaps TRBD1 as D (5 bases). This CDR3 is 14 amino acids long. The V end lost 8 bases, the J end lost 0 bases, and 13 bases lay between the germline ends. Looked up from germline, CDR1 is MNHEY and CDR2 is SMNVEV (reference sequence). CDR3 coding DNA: TGTGCCAGCGGACATAGGGAAATGAACACTGAAGCTTTCTTT. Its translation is CASGHREMNTEAFF.

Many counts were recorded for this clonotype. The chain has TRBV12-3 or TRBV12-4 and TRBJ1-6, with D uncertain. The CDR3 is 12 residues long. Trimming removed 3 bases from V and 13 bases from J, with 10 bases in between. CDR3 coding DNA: TGTGCCAGCAGTTTTGTCCTCTGGCCCCTCCACTTT. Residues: CASSFVLWPLHF.

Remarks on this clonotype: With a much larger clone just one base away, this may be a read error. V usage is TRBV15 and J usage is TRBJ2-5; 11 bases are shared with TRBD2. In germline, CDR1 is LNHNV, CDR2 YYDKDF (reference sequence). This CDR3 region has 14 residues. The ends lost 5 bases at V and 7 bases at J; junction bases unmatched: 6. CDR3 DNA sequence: TGTGCCACCAGCCCGGGACTAGCGGAAGCGACCCAGTACTTC. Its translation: CATSPGLAEATQYF.

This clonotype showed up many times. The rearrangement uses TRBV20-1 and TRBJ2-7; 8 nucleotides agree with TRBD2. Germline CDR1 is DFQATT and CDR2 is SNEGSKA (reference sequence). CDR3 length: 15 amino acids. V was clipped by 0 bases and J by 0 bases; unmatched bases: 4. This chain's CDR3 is CSARDLAGLSYEQYF. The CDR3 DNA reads TGCAGTGCTAGAGACCTAGCGGGTCTCTCCTACGAGCAGTACTTC.

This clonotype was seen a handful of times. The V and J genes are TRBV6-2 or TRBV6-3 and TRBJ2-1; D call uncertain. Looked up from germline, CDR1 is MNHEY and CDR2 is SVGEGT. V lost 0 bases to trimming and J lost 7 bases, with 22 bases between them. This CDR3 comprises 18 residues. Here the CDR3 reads CASSYSRYGSSKGNEQFF. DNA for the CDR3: TGTGCCAGCAGTTACTCGAGGTACGGGTCCTCGAAAGGAAATGAGCAGTTCTTC.

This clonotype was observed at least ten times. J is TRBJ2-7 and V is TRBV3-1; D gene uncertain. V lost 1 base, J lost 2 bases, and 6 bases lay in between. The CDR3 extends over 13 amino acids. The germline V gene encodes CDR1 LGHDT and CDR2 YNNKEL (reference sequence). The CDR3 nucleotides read TGTGCCAGCAGCCAAGTTATAGCCTACGAGCAGTACTTC. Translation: CASSQVIAYEQYF.

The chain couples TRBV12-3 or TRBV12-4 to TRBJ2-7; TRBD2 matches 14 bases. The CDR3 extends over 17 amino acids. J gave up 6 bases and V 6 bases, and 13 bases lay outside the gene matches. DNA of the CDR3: TGTGCCAGCAGGGCCGGGACTAGCGGGAGTCTATTTTCCGAGCAGTACTTC. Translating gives CASRAGTSGSLFSEQYF.

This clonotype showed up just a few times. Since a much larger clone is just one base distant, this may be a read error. CDR3 amino acids: CASSRGSSIDTQYF. CDR3 DNA: TGTGCCAGCAGTCGAGGTAGTAGCATAGATACGCAGTATTTT. The gene calls are TRBV27 and TRBJ2-3, with D unclear. Germline assignment: CDR1 MNHEY and CDR2 SMNVEV (reference sequence). This CDR3 is built from 14 residues.

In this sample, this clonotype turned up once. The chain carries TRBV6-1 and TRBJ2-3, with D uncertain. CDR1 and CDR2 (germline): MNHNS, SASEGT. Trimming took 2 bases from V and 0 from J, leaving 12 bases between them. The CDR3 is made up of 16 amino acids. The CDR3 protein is CASSENMCASTDTQYF. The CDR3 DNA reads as TGTGCCAGCAGTGAAAATATGTGTGCTAGCACAGATACGCAGTATTTT.

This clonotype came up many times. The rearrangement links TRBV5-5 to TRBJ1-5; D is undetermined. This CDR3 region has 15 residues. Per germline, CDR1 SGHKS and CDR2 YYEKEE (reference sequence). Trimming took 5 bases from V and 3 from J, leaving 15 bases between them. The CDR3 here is CASSYWGTVNQPQHF. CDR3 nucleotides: TGTGCCAGCAGTTATTGGGGAACTGTCAATCAGCCCCAGCATTTT. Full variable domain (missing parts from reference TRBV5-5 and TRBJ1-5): DAGVTQSPTHLIKTRGQQVTLRCSPISGHKSVSWYQQVLGQGPQFIFQYYEKEERGRGNFPDRFSARQFPNYSSELNVNALLLGDSALYLCASSYWGTVNQPQHFGDGTRLSIL.

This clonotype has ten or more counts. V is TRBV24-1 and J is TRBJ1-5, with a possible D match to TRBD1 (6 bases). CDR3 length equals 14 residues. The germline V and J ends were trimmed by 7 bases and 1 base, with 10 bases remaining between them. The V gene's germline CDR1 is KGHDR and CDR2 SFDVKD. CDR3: CATSEQGSNQPQHF. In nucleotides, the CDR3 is TGTGCCACCAGCGAACAGGGAAGCAATCAGCCCCAGCATTTT.

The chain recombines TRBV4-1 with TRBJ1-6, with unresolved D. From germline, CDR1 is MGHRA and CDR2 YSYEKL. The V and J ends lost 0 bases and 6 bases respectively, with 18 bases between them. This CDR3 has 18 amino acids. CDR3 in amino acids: CASSQDLPGIHVNSPLHF. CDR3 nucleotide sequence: TGCGCCAGCAGCCAAGATCTACCCGGGATTCACGTTAATTCACCCCTCCACTTT.

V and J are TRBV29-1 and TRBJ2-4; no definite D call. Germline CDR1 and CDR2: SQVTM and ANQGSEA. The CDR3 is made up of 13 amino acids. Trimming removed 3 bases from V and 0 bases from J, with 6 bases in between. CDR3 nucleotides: TGCAGCGTTGAGACGGTAGCCAAAAACATTCAGTACTTC. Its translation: CSVETVAKNIQYF.

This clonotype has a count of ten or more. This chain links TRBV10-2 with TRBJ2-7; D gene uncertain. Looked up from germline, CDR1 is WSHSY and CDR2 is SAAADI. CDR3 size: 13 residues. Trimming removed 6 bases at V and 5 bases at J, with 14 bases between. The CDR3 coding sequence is TGCGCCAGCAGGAGGAGTACGCGGCACGAGCAGTACTTC. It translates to CASRRSTRHEQYF.

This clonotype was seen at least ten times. The CDR3 is CASSLGGHSYEQYF. CDR3 coding DNA: TGTGCCAGCAGTTTAGGCGGGCACTCCTACGAGCAGTACTTC. This rearrangement joins TRBV12-3 or TRBV12-4 to TRBJ2-7; possibly TRBD2 for D (5 bases). The length of the CDR3 is 14 residues. The V and J ends lost 1 base and 0 bases respectively, with 7 bases between them.

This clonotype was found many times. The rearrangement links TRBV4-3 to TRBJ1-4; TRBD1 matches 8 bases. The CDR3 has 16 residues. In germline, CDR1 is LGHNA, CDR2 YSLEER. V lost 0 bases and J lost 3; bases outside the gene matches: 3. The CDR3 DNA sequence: TGCGCCAGCAGCCAAGATCGGACAGGGCCTAATGAAAAACTGTTTTTT. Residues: CASSQDRTGPNEKLFF.

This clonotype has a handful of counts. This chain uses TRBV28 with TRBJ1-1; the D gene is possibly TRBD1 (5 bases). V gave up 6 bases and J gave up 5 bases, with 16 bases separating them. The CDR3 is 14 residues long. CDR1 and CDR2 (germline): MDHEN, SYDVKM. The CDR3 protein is CASRSDKGRTEAFF. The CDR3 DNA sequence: TGTGCCAGCAGATCCGACAAGGGGAGGACTGAAGCTTTCTTT. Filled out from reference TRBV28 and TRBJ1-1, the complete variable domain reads DVKVTQSSRYLVKRTGEKVFLECVQDMDHENMFWYRQDPGLGLRLIYFSYDVKMKEKGDIPEGYSVSREKKERFSLILESASTNQTSMYLCASRSDKGRTEAFFGQGTRLTVV.

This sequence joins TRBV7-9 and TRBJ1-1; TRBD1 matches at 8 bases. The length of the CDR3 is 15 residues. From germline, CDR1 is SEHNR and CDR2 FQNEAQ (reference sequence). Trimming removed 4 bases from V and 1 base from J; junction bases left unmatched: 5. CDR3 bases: TGTGCCAGCAGCTCCCAGGGGGCGCAGAACACTGAAGCTTTCTTT. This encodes CASSSQGAQNTEAFF.

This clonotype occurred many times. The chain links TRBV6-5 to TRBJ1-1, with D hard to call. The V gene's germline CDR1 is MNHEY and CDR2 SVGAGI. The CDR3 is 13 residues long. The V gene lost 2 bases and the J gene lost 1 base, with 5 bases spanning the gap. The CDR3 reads CASSYGKNTEAFF. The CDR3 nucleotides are TGTGCCAGCAGTTACGGGAAGAACACTGAAGCTTTCTTT.

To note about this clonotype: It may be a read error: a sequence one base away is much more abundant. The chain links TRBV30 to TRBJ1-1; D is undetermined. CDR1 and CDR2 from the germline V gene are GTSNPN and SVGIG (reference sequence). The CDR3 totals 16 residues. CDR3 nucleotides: TGTGCCTGGAGTGTACAATTTTCTGCCTTGAACACTGAAGCTTCCTTT. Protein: CAWSVQFSALNTEASF.

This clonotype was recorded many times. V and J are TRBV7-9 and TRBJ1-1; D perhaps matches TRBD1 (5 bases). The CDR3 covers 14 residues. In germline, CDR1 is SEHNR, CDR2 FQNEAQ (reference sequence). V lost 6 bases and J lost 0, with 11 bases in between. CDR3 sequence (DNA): TGTGCCAGCAGACTGGGGGGATTGAACACTGAAGCTTTCTTT. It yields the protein CASRLGGLNTEAFF.

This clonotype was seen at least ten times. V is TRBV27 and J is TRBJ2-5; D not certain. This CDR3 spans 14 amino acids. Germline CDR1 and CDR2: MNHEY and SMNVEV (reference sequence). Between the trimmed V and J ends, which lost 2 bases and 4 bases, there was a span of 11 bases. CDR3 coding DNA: TGTGCCAGCAGTTTAAGTAGAACGGGAGAGACCCAGTACTTC. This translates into CASSLSRTGETQYF.

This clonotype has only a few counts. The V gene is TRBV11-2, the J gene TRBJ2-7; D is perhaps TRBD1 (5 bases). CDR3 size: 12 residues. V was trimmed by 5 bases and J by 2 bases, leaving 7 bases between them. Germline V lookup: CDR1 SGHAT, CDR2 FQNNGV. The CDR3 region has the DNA TGTGCCAGCAGCCCACAGGCCTACGAGCAGTACTTC. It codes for CASSPQAYEQYF.

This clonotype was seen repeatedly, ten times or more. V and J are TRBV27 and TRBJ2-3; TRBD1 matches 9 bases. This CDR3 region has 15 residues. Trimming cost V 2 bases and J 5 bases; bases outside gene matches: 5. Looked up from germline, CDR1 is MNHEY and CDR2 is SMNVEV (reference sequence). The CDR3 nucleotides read TGTGCCAGCAGTTTACCAGGGACAGGGAGAGATACGCAGTATTTT. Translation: CASSLPGTGRDTQYF.

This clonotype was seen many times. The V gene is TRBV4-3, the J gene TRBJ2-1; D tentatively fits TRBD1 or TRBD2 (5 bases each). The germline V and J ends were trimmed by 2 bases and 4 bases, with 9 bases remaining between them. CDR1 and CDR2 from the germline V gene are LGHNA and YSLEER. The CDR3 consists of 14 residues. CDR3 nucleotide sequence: TGCGCCAGCAGCCAACGGGGACCATACAATGAGCAGTTCTTC. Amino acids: CASSQRGPYNEQFF.

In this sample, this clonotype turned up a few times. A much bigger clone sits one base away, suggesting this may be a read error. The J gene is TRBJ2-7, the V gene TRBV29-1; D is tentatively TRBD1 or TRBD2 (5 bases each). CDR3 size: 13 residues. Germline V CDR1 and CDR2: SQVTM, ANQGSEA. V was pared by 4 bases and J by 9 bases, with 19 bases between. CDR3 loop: CSVVSGIRDGQYF. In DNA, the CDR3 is TGCAGCGTTGTCTCGGGAATCCGGGACGGGCAGTACTTC.